These T cell receptor beta chains were read from a single sample in a study of CD8+ T cells in alopecia areata. Some clones are missing from TCRdb's copy, which holds only in-frame ones; the method was immunoSEQ multiplex PCR. The top ten hold about 1.3% of the sample, which has 150,000 to 200,000 clones, around 64% seen once. The sequences come from CD4+ T cells sorted from blood, collected between weeks 49 and 50, from a patient treated with tofacitinib. Every receptor here comes from a human donor with alopecia areata. Each CDR3 is given with its conserved first and last residue. Fields, in order: J gene, D gene, V gene, clone size, CDR3 DNA, CDR3 protein. D genes are given only for firm matches. For some rows the clone size is stated as once, few or many, or as a class when expanded; others skip it.

TRBJ1-5,NA,TRBV6-4,NA,TGTGCCAGCAGTGACGAGGAGAATCAGCCCCAGCATTTT,CASSDEENQPQHF
TRBJ1-1,NA,TRBV30,NA,TGTGCCTGGACTGCAGCACAGAACACTGAAGCTTTCTTT,CAWTAAQNTEAFF
TRBJ1-3,NA,TRBV30,NA,TGTGCCTGGAGTAATAGCGAGTACTCTGGAAACACCATATATTTT,CAWSNSEYSGNTIYF
TRBJ1-1,TRBD1,TRBV29-1,NA,TGCAGCGTTCGGACAGGGGGCTCTGAAGCTTTCTTT,CSVRTGGSEAFF
TRBJ1-2,TRBD1,TRBV4-1,once,TGCGCCAGCAGCCAAGGATCAGGGGGCAGAGGAGGGTATGGCTACACCTTC,CASSQGSGGRGGYGYTF
TRBJ2-1,TRBD2,TRBV19,NA,TGTGCCACCCGGTCCAGCGGGGGCCTTTTCTCCTACAATGAGCAGTTCTTC,CATRSSGGLFSYNEQFF
TRBJ1-2,TRBD1,TRBV30,NA,TGTGCCTGGAGTGTAAGGGCAGGGGGTGGCTACACCTTC,CAWSVRAGGGYTF
TRBJ1-2,TRBD1,TRBV4-3,NA,TGCGCCAGCAGCCAAGATTGGGGACAGGCATCTGGCTACACCTTC,CASSQDWGQASGYTF
TRBJ1-1,NA,TRBV29-1,few,TGCAGCGTTGCGTTGGGAAGGGCGACTGAAGCTTTCTTT,CSVALGRATEAFF
TRBJ2-3,TRBD1,TRBV11-2,few,TGTGCCAGCAGATCGACAGGGGGCTTTGAGTATTTT,CASRSTGGFEYF
TRBJ2-2,NA,TRBV30,once,TGTGCCTGGAGAGTCAGGGTCACCGGGGAGCTGTTTTTT,CAWRVRVTGELFF
TRBJ2-3,TRBD1,TRBV5-1,few,TGCGCCAGCAGCTTAGGGACAGGGGGCCGCCAGGATACGCAGTATTTT,CASSLGTGGRQDTQYF
TRBJ1-2,NA,TRBV6-6,NA,TGTGCCAGCTTAGATCACTTAAACTATGGCTACACCTTC,CASLDHLNYGYTF
TRBJ1-2,NA,TRBV29-1,once,TGCAGCGTTGAACTGCGGTACGGCTACACCTTC,CSVELRYGYTF
TRBJ2-7,NA,TRBV10-3,NA,TGTGCCATCAGTGAGTCGGACTACGAGCAGTACTTC,CAISESDYEQYF
TRBJ1-2,TRBD1,TRBV29-1,NA,TGCAGCGTGACTACAGGGGGTTTTGGCGGCTACACCTTC,CSVTTGGFGGYTF
TRBJ1-2,TRBD1,TRBV2,NA,TGTGCCAGCAGTTTTACGACAGGGTCAGGTGGCTACACCTTC,CASSFTTGSGGYTF
TRBJ2-3,NA,TRBV4-3,once,TGCGCCAGCAGCCCTTCTGTCGGGGCTCCAAGGGCAGATACGCAGTATTTT,CASSPSVGAPRADTQYF
TRBJ2-5,NA,TRBV7-3,few,TGTGCCAGCAGCCCTGGGGGGACAACAGAGACCCAGTACTTC,CASSPGGTTETQYF
TRBJ1-1,NA,TRBV6-5,NA,TGTGCCAGCATGCGGGCAATGAACACTGAAGCTTTCTTT,CASMRAMNTEAFF
TRBJ1-1,NA,TRBV18,once,TGTGCCAGCTCAACCAAGGCAGGGAACACTGAAGCTTTCTTT,CASSTKAGNTEAFF
TRBJ2-6,TRBD1,TRBV4-3,NA,TGCGCCAGCAGCCATATGACAGGACAGGCCCGCTCTGGGGCCAACGTCCTGACTTTC,CASSHMTGQARSGANVLTF
TRBJ1-5,NA,TRBV4-1,NA,TGCGCCAGCAGCACGGGACATTTCAATCAGCCCCAGCATTTT,CASSTGHFNQPQHF
TRBJ1-1,TRBD1,TRBV6-5,once,TGTGCCAGCAGTCACTCCGGGACAGGGGAAGCTTTCTTT,CASSHSGTGEAFF
TRBJ2-3,NA,TRBV29-1,NA,TGCAGCGTACGACAGGTTTTAACGGATACGCAGTATTTT,CSVRQVLTDTQYF
TRBJ2-5,TRBD2,TRBV9,NA,TGTGCCAGCAGCTCCAGCGGGGGTGCTGAAGAGACCCAGTACTTC,CASSSSGGAEETQYF
TRBJ1-2,TRBD1,TRBV7-2,NA,TGTGCCAGCAGCCCGGGACAGTTATTGGGCTACACCTTC,CASSPGQLLGYTF
TRBJ2-2,TRBD2,TRBV19,few,TGTGCCAGTAGTATAGAAGCGGGGGGTACCGGGGAGCTGTTTTTT,CASSIEAGGTGELFF
TRBJ2-3,TRBD2,TRBV29-1,NA,TGCAGCTACTTGGCGGGGGGCACAGATACGCAGTATTTT,CSYLAGGTDTQYF
TRBJ1-2,NA,TRBV29-1,NA,TGCAGCGTTGGCGTAGCTAACTATGGCTACACCTTC,CSVGVANYGYTF
TRBJ2-3,NA,TRBV9,few,TGTGCCAGCAGCGTAGTGCAGATCACAGATACGCAGTATTTT,CASSVVQITDTQYF
TRBJ1-2,TRBD1,TRBV29-1,few,TGCAGCGTTCCCCAGGGGGGACAGGCAAATGGCTACACCTTC,CSVPQGGQANGYTF
TRBJ2-7,NA,TRBV4-3,few,TGCGCCAGCAGCTCCGCCGTCTCCTACGAGCAGTACTTC,CASSSAVSYEQYF
TRBJ2-5,NA,TRBV7-6,NA,TGTGCCAGCAGCTTATTAGGGGACTCCTCAAAAGAGACCCAGTACTTC,CASSLLGDSSKETQYF
TRBJ2-3,NA,TRBV7-2,NA,TGTGCCAGCACAAAAGGGGTGAGCACAGATACGCAGTATTTT,CASTKGVSTDTQYF
TRBJ2-5,NA,TRBV30,NA,TGTGCCTGGAGTGTAGGAGAGACCCAGTACTTC,CAWSVGETQYF
TRBJ2-3,NA,TRBV6-6,NA,TGTGCCAGCAGTCCGTTCTCCCCCGATACGCAGTATTTT,CASSPFSPDTQYF
TRBJ2-2,NA,TRBV4-3,NA,TGCGCCAGCAGCCTCGCAGGAAACACCGGGGAGCTGTTTTTT,CASSLAGNTGELFF
TRBJ1-5,TRBD1,TRBV30,NA,TGTGCCTGGAGCATGGTCGGGACAGGGAAAAATCAGCCCCAGCATTTT,CAWSMVGTGKNQPQHF
TRBJ2-1,TRBD1,TRBV9,NA,TGTGCCAGCAGCGTGGCACAGGGGGCCTACAATGAGCAGTTCTTC,CASSVAQGAYNEQFF
TRBJ2-7,NA,TRBV5-4,NA,TGTGCCAGCAGCTTGAAGGGCTACGAGCAGTACTTC,CASSLKGYEQYF
TRBJ1-2,TRBD1,TRBV4-1,many,TGCGCCAGCAGCCGCCCGGACAGGGAAACTGGCTACACCTTC,CASSRPDRETGYTF
TRBJ2-5,TRBD2,TRBV4-3,NA,TGCGCCAGCAGCCCCCGTAGCGGGAGCCAAGAGACCCAGTACTTC,CASSPRSGSQETQYF
TRBJ1-1,TRBD1,TRBV5-6,NA,TGTGCCAGCAGCTGGGGACAGACTAACACTGAAGCTTTCTTT,CASSWGQTNTEAFF
TRBJ2-2,NA,TRBV7-2,few,TGTGCCAGCAGCACATCCCCCAGGTTGAGCACCGGGGAGCTGTTTTTT,CASSTSPRLSTGELFF
TRBJ2-5,TRBD2,TRBV4-3,few,TGCGCCAGCAGCCAAGAACTAGCGGGGGGCCTCCAAGAGACCCAGTACTTC,CASSQELAGGLQETQYF
TRBJ1-2,NA,TRBV29-1,NA,TGCAGCGTTGAGGCGCAAGGGGTCTATGGCTACACCTTC,CSVEAQGVYGYTF
TRBJ2-7,NA,TRBV30,NA,TGTGCCTGGAGTGGGAGGAGAGGACAGTCCTACGAGCAGTACTTC,CAWSGRRGQSYEQYF
TRBJ1-1,NA,TRBV4-3,NA,TGCGCCAGCGCCAGGGTGGACCTCATGAACACTGAAGCTTTCTTT,CASARVDLMNTEAFF
TRBJ1-2,NA,TRBV30,once,TGTGCCTGGACCCCAGGCACTACGCAACGAGGCTACACCTTC,CAWTPGTTQRGYTF
TRBJ1-4,NA,TRBV7-2,few,TGTGCCAGCAGCTTAGCGGATCTAAGGGGGGAAAAACTGTTTTTT,CASSLADLRGEKLFF